The clone carrying this TCR beta chain was picked up many times. Trimming left V 7 bases short and J 0 bases short, with 12 bases between. Germline CDR1 LGHDT, CDR2 YNNKEL (reference sequence). This CDR3 is built from 14 residues. The source of the sample is a study of T cells in Graves' hyperthyroidism and ophthalmopathy. The investigators amplified TCR beta CDR3 regions from RNA transcripts. Researchers ran a first-round RT-PCR on the TCR CDR3 using the HTBI primer set. In TCRdb, the multiplex PCR reads were re-called with MiXCR into one record per CDR3 protein. The sample contains a few hundred thousand distinct CDR3 sequences, 15% of which appear only once.

The receptor was isolated from a woman aged 30 to 39 with Graves' hyperthyroidism. Sequencing input: blood. The chain uses TRBV3-1 and TRBJ1-2, with D possibly matching TRBD1 (6 bases). The CDR3 DNA reads TGTGCCAGCACCTCCAGGGGTTCTAACTATGGCTACACCTTC. It encodes CASTSRGSNYGYTF.